This T cell receptor beta chain originates from a study of blood T cells in healthy people across ages. Findings of the study overall: Expanded clonotype changes were possibly confounded by unknown donor CMV status.

This clonotype came up a few times. Its antigen is undetermined. A J-beta primer mix and a sample-barcoded 5' primer were used in a second PCR of about 7 to 11 cycles. TCRdb ran MiXCR on the 5' RACE reads and lists one entry per CDR3 protein. The sample lists about 1.4 million distinct CDR3 sequences; approximately 59% were seen once. V was clipped by 6 bases and J by 7 bases; unmatched bases: 9. Germline CDR1 reads ENHRY; CDR2 reads SYGVKD. The CDR3 is 14 residues long. The chain is built from TRBV10-3 and TRBJ2-4; 7 bases map to TRBD1. Source material: blood. This TCR derives from a man between 18 and 29 years old in good health. The chain's CDR3 is CAISVDRAGNIQYF. The DNA for the CDR3 is TGTGCCATCAGCGTTGACAGGGCCGGGAACATTCAGTACTTC.